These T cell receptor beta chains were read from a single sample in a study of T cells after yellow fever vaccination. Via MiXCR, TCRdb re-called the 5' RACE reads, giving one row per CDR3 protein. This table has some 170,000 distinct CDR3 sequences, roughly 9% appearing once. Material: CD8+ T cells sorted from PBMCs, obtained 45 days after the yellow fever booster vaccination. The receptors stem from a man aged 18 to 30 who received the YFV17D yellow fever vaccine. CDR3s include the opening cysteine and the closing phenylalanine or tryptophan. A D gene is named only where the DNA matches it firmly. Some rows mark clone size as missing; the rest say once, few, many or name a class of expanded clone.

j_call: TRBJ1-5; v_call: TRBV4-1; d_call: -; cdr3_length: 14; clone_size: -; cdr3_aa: CASSQGGAGQPQHF; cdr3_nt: TGCGCCAGCAGCCAAGGGGGGGCAGGGCAGCCCCAGCATTTT
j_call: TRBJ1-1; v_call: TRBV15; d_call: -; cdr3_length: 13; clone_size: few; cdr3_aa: CATSPLVNTEAFF; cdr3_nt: TGTGCCACCAGCCCCCTAGTGAACACTGAAGCTTTCTTT
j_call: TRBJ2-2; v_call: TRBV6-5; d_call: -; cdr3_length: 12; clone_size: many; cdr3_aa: CASSQLAGELFF; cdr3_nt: TGTGCCAGCAGTCAACTCGCCGGGGAGCTGTTTTTT
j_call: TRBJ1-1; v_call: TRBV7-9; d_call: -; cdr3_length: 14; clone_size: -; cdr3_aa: CASSFVISNTEAFF; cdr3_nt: TGTGCCAGCAGCTTCGTGATATCCAACACTGAAGCTTTCTTT
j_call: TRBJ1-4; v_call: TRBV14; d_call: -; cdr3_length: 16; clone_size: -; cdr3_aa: CASSQGFGRSNEKLFF; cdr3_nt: TGTGCCAGCAGCCAAGGGTTTGGGCGGTCTAATGAAAAACTGTTTTTT
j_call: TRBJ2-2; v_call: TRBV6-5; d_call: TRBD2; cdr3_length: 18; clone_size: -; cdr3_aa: CASSYSASGVSNTGELFF; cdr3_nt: TGTGCCAGCAGTTACTCGGCTAGCGGGGTCTCGAACACCGGGGAGCTGTTTTTT
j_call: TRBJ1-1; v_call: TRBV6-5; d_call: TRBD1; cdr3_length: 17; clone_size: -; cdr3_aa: CASSYPGRQGVWAEAFF; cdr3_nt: TGTGCCAGCAGTTATCCCGGGAGACAGGGCGTCTGGGCTGAAGCTTTCTTT
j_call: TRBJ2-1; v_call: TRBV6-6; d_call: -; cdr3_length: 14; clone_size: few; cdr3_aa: CASSWARGGDEQFF; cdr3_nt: TGTGCCAGCAGTTGGGCCAGGGGGGGCGATGAGCAGTTCTTC
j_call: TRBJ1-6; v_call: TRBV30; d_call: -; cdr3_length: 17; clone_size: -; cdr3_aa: CAWSDSKGSGYNSPLHF; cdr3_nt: TGTGCCTGGAGTGATAGTAAGGGGTCCGGGTATAATTCACCCCTCCACTTT
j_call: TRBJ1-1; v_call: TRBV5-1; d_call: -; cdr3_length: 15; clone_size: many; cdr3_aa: CASSLVPSQGTEAFF; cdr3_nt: TGCGCCAGCAGCTTGGTCCCTTCACAGGGCACTGAAGCTTTCTTT
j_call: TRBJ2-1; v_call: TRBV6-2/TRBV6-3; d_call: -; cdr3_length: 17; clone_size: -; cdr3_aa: CASSYVAGLSSYNEQFF; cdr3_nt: TGTGCCAGCAGTTACGTTGCGGGTCTGAGCTCCTACAATGAGCAGTTCTTC
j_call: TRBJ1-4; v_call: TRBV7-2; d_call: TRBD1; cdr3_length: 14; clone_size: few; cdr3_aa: CASSGGQGSEKLFF; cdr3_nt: TGTGCCAGCAGCGGGGGACAGGGGAGTGAAAAACTGTTTTTT
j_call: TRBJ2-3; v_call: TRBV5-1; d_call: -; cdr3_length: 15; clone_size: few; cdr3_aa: CASSSKSSSTDTQYF; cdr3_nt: TGCGCCAGCAGCTCGAAGAGCTCTAGCACAGATACGCAGTATTTT
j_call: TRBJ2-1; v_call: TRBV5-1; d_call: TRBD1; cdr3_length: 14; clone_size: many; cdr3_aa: CASSLGQGTNEQFF; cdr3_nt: TGCGCCAGCAGCTTGGGACAGGGCACAAATGAGCAGTTCTTC
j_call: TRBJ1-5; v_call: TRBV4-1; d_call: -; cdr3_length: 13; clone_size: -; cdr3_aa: CASSQVLNQPQHF; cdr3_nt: TGCGCCAGCAGCCAAGTCCTTAATCAGCCCCAGCATTTT
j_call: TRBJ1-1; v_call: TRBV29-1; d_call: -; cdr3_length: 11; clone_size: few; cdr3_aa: CSVAFLAEAFF; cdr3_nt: TGCAGCGTTGCCTTTTTGGCTGAAGCTTTCTTT
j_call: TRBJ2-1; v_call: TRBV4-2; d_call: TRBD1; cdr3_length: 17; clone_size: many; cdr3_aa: CASSQDGTGQGHNEQFF; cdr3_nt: TGTGCCAGCAGCCAAGATGGGACAGGACAGGGACACAATGAGCAGTTCTTC
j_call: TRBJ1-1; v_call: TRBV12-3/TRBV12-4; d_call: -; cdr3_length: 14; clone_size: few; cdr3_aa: CASSRIGLNTEAFF; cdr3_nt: TGTGCCAGCAGCCGTATCGGACTGAACACTGAAGCTTTCTTT
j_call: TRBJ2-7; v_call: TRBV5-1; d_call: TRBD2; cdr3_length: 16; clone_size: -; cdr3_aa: CASSLAGLAGAVEQYF; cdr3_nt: TGCGCCAGCAGCTTGGCTGGACTAGCGGGGGCTGTCGAGCAGTACTTC
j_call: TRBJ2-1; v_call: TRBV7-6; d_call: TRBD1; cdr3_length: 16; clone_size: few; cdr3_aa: CASSLGRDRGNNEQFF; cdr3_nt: TGTGCCAGCAGCTTAGGCCGGGACAGGGGAAACAATGAGCAGTTCTTC
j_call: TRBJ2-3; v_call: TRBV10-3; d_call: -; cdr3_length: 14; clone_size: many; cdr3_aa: CAISDQLSTDTQYF; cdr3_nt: TGTGCCATCAGTGACCAGCTGAGCACAGATACGCAGTATTTT
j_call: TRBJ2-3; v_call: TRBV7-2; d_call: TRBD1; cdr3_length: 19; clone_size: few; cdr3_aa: CASSLARMTDRVSTDTQYF; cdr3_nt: TGTGCCAGCAGCTTAGCTAGGATGACGGACAGGGTGAGCACAGATACGCAGTATTTT
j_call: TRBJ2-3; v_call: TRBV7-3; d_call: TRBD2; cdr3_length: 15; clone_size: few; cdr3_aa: CASSLLAGGPVTQYF; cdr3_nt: TGTGCCAGCAGCTTACTAGCGGGGGGGCCAGTTACGCAGTATTTT
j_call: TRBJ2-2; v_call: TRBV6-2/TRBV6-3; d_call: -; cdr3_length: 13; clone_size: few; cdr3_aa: CATARFNTGELFF; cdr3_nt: TGTGCTACGGCGAGGTTTAACACCGGGGAGCTGTTTTTT
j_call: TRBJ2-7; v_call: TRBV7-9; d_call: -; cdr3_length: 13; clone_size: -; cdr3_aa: CASSLGSGDEQYF; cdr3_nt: TGTGCCAGCAGCTTAGGGAGTGGGGACGAGCAGTACTTC
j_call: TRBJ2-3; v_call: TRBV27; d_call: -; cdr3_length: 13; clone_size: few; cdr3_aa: CASSWRSADTQYF; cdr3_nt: TGTGCCAGCAGTTGGAGGTCTGCAGATACGCAGTATTTT
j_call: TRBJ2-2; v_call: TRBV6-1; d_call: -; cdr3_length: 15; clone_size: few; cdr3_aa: CASSEDGGSTGELFF; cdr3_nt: TGTGCCAGCAGTGAAGACGGCGGATCGACCGGGGAGCTGTTTTTT
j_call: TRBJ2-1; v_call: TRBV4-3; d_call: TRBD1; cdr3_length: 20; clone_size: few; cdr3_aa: CASSQDGETGAFGSYNEQFF; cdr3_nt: TGCGCCAGCAGCCAAGACGGAGAGACAGGGGCCTTTGGCTCCTACAATGAGCAGTTCTTC
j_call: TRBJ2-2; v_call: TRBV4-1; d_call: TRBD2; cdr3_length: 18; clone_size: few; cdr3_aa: CASSPQGTSGTPSGELFF; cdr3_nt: TGCGCCAGCAGCCCCCAGGGAACTAGCGGGACACCTTCCGGGGAGCTGTTTTTT
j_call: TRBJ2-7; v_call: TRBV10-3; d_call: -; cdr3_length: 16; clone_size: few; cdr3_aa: CAISGEQGLGWFEQYF; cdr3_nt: TGTGCCATCAGTGGAGAACAGGGTCTGGGATGGTTCGAGCAGTACTTC
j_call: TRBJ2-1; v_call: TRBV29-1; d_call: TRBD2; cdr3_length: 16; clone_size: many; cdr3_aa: CSVVPASGGTQDEQFF; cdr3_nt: TGCAGCGTTGTCCCCGCCAGCGGGGGGACTCAGGATGAGCAGTTCTTC
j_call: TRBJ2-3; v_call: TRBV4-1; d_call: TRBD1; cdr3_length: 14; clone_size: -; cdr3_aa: CASSGTASTDTQYF; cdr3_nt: TGCGCCAGTAGTGGGACAGCCAGCACAGATACGCAGTATTTT
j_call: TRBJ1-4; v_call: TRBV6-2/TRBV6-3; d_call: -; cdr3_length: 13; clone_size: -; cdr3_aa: CASSYPGNEKLFF; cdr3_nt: TGTGCCAGCAGTTACCCGGGAAATGAAAAACTGTTTTTT
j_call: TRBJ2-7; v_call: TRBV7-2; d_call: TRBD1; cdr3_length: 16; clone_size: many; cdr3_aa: CASSPRPGQGAYEQYF; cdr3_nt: TGTGCCAGCAGCCCCCGCCCGGGACAGGGGGCCTACGAGCAGTACTTC
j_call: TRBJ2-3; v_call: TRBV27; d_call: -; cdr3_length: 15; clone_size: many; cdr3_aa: CASSPPILGADTQYF; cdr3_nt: TGTGCCAGCAGTCCACCAATCTTAGGAGCGGATACGCAGTATTTT
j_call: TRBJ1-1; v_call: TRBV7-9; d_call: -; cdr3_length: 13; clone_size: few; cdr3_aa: CASSLDGGWEAFF; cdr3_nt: TGTGCCAGCAGCTTAGATGGCGGGTGGGAAGCTTTCTTT
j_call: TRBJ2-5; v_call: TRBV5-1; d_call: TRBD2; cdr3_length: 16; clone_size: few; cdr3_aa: CASSLRSGGRQETQYF; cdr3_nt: TGCGCCAGCAGCTTGAGGAGCGGGGGGCGCCAAGAGACCCAGTACTTC
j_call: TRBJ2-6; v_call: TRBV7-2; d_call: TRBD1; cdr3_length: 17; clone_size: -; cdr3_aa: CASSLRTGHSGANVLTF; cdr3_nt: TGTGCCAGCAGCCTGCGGACAGGCCACTCTGGGGCCAACGTCCTGACTTTC
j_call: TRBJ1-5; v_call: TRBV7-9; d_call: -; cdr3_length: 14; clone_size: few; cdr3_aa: CASSLVGSSQPQHF; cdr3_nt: TGTGCCAGCAGCCTCGTGGGGTCTAGTCAGCCCCAGCATTTT
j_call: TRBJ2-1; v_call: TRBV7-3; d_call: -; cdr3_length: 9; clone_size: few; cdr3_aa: CASSLNSFF; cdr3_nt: TGTGCCAGCAGCTTAAATTCGTTCTTC